This T cell receptor beta chain was captured by sequencing in a study of shared clonotypes between healthy human individuals. Each of the donors was a healthy adult who was HIV-negative and had not had a recent acute infection or vaccination. CD45RA-negative memory and CD45RA+ naive subsets were split from the CD4+ cells. Germline V gene data show CDR1 as MNHNS and CDR2 as SASEGT. Trimming shortened V by 6 bases and J by 0 bases, and 3 bases separated the two germline ends. The CDR3 spans 12 residues. The repertoire was sequenced with immunoSEQ multiplex PCR; TCRdb's copy has only in-frame clones and lacks some. The sample holds roughly 1,500,000 clones, about 98.5% seen once.

This chain joins TRBV6-1 and TRBJ1-5; no reliable D call. This clonotype was obtained from a man aged 25-40 years in good health. Sequences were obtained from naive CD4+ T cells sorted from blood. Subset described: CD45RA+ positively selected. The CDR3, as DNA: TGTGCCAGCAGCCTTAGCAATCAGCCCCAGCATTTT. It specifies CASSLSNQPQHF.